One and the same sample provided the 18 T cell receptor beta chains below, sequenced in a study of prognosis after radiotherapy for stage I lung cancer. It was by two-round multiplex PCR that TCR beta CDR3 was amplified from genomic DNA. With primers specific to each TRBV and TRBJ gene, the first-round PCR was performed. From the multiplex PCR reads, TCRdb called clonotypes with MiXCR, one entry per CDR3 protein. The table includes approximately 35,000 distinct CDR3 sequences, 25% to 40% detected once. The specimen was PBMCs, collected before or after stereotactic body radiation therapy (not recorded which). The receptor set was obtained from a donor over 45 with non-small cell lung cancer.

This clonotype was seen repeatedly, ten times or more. The CDR3 loop reads CASSLGGAPTGELFF. For the CDR3, the DNA is TGTGCCAGCAGCTTGGGAGGGGCACCCACCGGGGAGCTGTTTTTT. The chain has TRBV5-4 and TRBJ2-2; D may match TRBD1 or TRBD2 (5 bases each). Germline CDR1 SGHNT, CDR2 YYREEE (reference sequence). V was trimmed by 0 bases and J by 4 bases, leaving 10 bases between them. There are 15 residues in the CDR3. The whole variable domain, remainder taken from reference TRBV5-4 and TRBJ2-2, is ETGVTQSPTHLIKTRGQQVTLRCSSQSGHNTVSWYQQALGQGPQFIFQYYREEENGRGNFPPRFSGLQFPNYSSELNVNALELDDSALYLCASSLGGAPTGELFFGEGSRLTVL.

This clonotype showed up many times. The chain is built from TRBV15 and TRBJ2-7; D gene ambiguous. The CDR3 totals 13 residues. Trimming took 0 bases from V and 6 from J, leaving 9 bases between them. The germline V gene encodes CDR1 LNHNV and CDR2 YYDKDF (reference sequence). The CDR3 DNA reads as TGTGCCACCAGCAGAGACTCCCCCGCCGAGCAGTACTTC. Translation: CATSRDSPAEQYF.

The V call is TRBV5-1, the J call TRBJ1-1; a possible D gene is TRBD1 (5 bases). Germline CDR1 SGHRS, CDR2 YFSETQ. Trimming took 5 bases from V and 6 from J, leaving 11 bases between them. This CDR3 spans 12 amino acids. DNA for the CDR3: TGCGCCAGCAGACGAGAGGGGTCTGAAGCTTTCTTT. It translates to CASRREGSEAFF.

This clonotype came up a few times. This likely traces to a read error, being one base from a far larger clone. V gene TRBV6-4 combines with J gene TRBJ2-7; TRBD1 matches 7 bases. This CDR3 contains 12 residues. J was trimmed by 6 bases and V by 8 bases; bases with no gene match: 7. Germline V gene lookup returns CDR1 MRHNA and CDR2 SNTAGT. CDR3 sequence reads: CASGTVTCEQYF. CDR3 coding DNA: TGTGCCAGCGGGACAGTAACCTGCGAGCAGTACTTC.

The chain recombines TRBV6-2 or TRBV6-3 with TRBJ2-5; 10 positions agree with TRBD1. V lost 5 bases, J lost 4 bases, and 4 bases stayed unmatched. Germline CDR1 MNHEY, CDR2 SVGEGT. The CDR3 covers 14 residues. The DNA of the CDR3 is TGTGCCAGCAGTGGGACAGGGGCAGGAGAGACCCAGTACTTC. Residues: CASSGTGAGETQYF.

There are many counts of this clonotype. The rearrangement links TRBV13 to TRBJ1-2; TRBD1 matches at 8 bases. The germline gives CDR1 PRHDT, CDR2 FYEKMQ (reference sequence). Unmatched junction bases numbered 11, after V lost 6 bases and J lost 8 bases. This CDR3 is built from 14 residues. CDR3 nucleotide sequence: TGTGCCAGCAGTTTAAACTACAGGGGGGACGGCTACACCTTC. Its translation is CASSLNYRGDGYTF.

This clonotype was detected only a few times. The CDR3 coding sequence is TGTGCCTCGTTCGGGGTTGCATCCTACGAGCAGTACTTC. Its protein is CASFGVASYEQYF. This sequence joins TRBV7-8 and TRBJ2-7; maybe TRBD2 (5 bases). Germline CDR1 and CDR2: SGHVS and FQNEAQ. The CDR3 covers 13 residues. The V gene lost 11 bases and the J gene lost 1 base, with 15 bases spanning the gap.

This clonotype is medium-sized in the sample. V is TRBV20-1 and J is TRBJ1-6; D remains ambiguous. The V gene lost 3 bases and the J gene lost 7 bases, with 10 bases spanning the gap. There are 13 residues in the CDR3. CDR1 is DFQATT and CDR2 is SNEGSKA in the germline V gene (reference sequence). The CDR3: CSASQVANSPLHF. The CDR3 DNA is TGCAGTGCTAGCCAGGTAGCAAATTCACCCCTCCACTTT.

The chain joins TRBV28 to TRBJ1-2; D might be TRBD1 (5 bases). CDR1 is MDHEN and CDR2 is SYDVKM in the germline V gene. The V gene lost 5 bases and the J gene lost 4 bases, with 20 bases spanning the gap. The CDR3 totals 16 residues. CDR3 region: CASSDSGMAGGYGYTF. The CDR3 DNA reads TGTGCCAGCAGTGACTCGGGCATGGCTGGGGGCTATGGCTACACCTTC.

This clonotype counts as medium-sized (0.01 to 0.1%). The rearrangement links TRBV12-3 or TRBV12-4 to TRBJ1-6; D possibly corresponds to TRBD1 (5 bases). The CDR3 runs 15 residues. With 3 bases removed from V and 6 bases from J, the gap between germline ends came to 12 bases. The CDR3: CASSLAGGSNSPLHF. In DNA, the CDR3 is TGTGCCAGCAGTTTGGCGGGGGGAAGTAATTCACCCCTCCACTTT.

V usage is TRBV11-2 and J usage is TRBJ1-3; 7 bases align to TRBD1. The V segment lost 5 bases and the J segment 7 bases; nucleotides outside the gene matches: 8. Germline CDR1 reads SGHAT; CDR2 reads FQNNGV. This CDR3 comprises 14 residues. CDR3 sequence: CASSPRQGRNTIYF. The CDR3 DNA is TGTGCCAGCAGCCCCAGACAGGGACGGAACACCATATATTTT. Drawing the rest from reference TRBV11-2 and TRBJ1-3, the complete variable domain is EAGVAQSPRYKIIEKRQSVAFWCNPISGHATLYWYQQILGQGPKLLIQFQNNGVVDDSQLPKDRFSAERLKGVDSTLKIQPAKLEDSAVYLCASSPRQGRNTIYFGEGSWLTVV.

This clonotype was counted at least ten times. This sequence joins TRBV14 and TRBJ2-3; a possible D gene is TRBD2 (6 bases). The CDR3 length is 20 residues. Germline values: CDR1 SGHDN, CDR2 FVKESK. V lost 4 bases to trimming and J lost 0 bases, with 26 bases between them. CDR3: CASSPHPTSFVAPSTDTQYF. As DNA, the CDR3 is TGTGCCAGCAGCCCCCACCCGACTAGTTTCGTCGCCCCTAGCACAGATACGCAGTATTTT.

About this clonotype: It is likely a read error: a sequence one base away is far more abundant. The CDR3 sequence: CASSGARAGADYGYTF. The CDR3 DNA follows: TGTGCCAGCAGTGGAGCGAGGGCCGGGGCGGACTATGGCTACACCTTC. This sequence joins TRBV6-2 or TRBV6-3 and TRBJ1-2; TRBD1 might be the D (5 bases). The germline V gene encodes CDR1 MNHEY and CDR2 SVGEGT. CDR3 length: 16 residues. V dropped 5 bases and J dropped 3 bases, with 19 bases sitting between them.

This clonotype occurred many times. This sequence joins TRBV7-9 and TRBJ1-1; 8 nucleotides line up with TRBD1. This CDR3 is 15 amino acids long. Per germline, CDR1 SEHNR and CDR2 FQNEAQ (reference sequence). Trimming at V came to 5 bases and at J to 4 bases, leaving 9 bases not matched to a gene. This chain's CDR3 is CASSPQGARGTEAFF. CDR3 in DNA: TGTGCCAGCAGCCCTCAGGGGGCGCGGGGCACTGAAGCTTTCTTT.

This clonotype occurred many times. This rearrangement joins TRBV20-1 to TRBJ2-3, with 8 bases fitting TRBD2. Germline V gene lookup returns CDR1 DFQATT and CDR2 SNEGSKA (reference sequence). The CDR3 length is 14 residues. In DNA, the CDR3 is TGCAGCATTAGAATGGGGCGGGGGGAAGATACGCAGTATTTT. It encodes CSIRMGRGEDTQYF.

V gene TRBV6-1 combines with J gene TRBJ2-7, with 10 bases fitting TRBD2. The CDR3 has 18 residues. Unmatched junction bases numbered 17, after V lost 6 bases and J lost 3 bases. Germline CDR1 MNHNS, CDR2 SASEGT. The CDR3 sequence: CASRSPLGVAGGHYEQYF. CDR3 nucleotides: TGTGCCAGCAGGTCTCCCCTCGGAGTAGCGGGAGGTCACTACGAGCAGTACTTC.

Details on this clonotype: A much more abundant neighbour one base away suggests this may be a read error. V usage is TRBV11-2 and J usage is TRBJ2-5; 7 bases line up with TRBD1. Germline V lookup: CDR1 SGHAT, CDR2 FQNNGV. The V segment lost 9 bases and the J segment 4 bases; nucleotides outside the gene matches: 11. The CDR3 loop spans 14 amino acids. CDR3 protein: CASAPGTVRETQYF. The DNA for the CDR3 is TGTGCCAGTGCCCCCGGGACAGTACGAGAGACCCAGTACTTC.

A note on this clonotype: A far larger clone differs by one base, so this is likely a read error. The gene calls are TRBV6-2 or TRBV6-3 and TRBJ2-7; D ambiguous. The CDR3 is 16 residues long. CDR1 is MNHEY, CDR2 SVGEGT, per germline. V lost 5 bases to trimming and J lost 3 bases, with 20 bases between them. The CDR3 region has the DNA TGTGCCAGCAGTGAAGTGCTGGGTCTCCGCGGCTACGAGCAGTACTTC. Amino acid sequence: CASSEVLGLRGYEQYF.